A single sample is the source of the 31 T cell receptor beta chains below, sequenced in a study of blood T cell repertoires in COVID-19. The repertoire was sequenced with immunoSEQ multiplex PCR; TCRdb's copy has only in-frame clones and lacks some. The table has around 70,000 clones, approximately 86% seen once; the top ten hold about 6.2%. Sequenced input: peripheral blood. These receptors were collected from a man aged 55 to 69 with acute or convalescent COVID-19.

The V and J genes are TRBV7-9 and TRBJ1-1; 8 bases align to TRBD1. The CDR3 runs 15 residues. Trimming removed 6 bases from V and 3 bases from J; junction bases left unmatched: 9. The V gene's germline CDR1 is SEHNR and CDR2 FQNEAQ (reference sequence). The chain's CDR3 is CASSFADRAYTEAFF. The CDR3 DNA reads TGTGCCAGCAGTTTTGCGGACAGGGCTTACACTGAAGCTTTCTTT.

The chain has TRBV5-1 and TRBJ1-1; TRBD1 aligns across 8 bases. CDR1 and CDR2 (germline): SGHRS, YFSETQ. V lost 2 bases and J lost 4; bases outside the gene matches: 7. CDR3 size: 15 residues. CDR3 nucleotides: TGCGCCAGCAGCTTTGGACAGGGTGGGGCCACTGAAGCTTTCTTT. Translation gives CASSFGQGGATEAFF.

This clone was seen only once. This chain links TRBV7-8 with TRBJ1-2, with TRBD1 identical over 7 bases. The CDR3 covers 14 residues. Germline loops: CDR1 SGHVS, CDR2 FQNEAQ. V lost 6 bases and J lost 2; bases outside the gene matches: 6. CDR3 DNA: TGTGCCAGCAGTCGCCGGGACAGAAACTATGGCTACACCTTC. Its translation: CASSRRDRNYGYTF.

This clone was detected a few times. The CDR3 reads CASSPGLAGRETQYF. CDR3 DNA: TGTGCCAGCAGTCCGGGACTAGCGGGGCGGGAGACCCAGTACTTC. The chain recombines TRBV6-5 with TRBJ2-5; 13 positions agree with TRBD2. The CDR3 covers 15 residues. Losses at the gene ends were 5 bases for V and 5 bases for J; bases not matched to a gene: 5. Germline V lookup: CDR1 MNHEY, CDR2 SVGAGI.

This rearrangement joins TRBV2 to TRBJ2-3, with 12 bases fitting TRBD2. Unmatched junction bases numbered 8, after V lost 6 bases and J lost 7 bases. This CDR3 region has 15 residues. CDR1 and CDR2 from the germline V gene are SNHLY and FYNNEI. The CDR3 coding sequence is TGTGCCAGCAGAATGACTAGCGGGGGACCGAATACGCAGTATTTT. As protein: CASRMTSGGPNTQYF.

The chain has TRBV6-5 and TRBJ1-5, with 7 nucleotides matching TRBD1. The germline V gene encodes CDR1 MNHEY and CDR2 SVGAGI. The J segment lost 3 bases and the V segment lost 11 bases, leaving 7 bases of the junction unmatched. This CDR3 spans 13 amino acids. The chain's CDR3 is CAGSGTDNQPQHF. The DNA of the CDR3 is TGTGCCGGATCCGGGACAGACAATCAGCCCCAGCATTTT.

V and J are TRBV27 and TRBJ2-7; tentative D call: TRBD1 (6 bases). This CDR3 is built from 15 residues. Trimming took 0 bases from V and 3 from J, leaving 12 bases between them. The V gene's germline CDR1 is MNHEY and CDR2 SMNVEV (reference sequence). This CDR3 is CASSLSRDKRYEQYV. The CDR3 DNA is TGTGCCAGCAGTTTATCCCGGGACAAACGCTACGAGCAGTACGTC.

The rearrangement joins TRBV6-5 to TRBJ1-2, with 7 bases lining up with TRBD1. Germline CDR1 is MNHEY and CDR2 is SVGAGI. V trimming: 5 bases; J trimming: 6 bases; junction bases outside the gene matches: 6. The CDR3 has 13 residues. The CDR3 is CASSNNRGNGYTF. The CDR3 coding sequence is TGTGCCAGCAGTAACAACAGGGGAAATGGCTACACCTTC.

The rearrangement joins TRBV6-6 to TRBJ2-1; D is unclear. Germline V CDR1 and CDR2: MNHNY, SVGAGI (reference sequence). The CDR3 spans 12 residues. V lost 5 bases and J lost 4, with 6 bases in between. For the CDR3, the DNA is TGTGCCAGCAGTCCAGGTTACAATGAGCAGTTCTTC. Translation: CASSPGYNEQFF.

The CDR3 loop is CASSFRLGWADTQYF. In DNA, the CDR3 is TGTGCCAGCAGCTTTAGACTAGGTTGGGCAGATACGCAGTATTTT. This chain connects TRBV5-5 to TRBJ2-3; D may be TRBD2 (6 bases). Germline loops: CDR1 SGHKS, CDR2 YYEKEE (reference sequence). The V end lost 2 bases, the J end lost 4 bases, and 14 bases lay between the germline ends. The CDR3 extends over 15 amino acids.

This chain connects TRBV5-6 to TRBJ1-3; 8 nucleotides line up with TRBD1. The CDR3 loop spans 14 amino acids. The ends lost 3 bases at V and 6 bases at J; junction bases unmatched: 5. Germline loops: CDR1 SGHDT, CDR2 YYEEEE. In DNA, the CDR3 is TGTGCCAGCAGCTCGACAGGGGTGGTAAACACCATATATTTT. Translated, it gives CASSSTGVVNTIYF.

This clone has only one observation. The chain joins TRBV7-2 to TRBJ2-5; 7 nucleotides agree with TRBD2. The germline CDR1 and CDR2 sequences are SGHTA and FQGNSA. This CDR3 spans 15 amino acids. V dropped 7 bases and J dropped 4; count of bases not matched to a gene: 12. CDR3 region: CASNLGGVGPETQYF. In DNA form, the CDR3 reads TGTGCCAGCAACCTGGGGGGGGTCGGCCCAGAGACCCAGTACTTC.

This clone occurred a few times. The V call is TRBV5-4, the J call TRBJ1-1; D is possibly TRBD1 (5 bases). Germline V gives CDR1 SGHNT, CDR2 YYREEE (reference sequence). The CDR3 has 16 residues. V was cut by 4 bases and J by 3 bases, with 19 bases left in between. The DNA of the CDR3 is TGTGCCAGCAGCCCCCCGGGCGGGGCCGGGGACACTGAAGCTTTCTTT. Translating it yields CASSPPGGAGDTEAFF.

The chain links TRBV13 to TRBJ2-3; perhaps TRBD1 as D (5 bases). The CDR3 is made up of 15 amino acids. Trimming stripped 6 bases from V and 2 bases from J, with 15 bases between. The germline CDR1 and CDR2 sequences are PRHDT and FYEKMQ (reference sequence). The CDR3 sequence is CASSFGHKLTDTQYF. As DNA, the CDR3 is TGTGCCAGCAGTTTTGGACATAAACTCACAGATACGCAGTATTTT.

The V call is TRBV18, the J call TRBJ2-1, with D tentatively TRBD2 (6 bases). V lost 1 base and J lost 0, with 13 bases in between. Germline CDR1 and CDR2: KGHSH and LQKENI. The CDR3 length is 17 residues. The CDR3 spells CASSPLLSGSSYNEQFF. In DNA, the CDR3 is TGTGCCAGCTCACCACTACTTTCCGGGAGCTCCTACAATGAGCAGTTCTTC.

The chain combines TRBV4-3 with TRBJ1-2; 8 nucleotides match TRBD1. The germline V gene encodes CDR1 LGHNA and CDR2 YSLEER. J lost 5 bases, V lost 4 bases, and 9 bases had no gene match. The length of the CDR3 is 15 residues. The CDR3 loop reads CASSPEGQGLYGYTF. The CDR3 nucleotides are TGCGCCAGCAGCCCCGAAGGACAGGGTCTATATGGCTACACCTTC.

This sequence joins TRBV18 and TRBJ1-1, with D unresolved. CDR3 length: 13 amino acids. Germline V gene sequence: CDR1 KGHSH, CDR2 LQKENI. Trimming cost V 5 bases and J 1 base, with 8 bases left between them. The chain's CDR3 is CASSNLANTEAFF. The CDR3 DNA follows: TGTGCCAGCTCAAATTTGGCGAACACTGAAGCTTTCTTT.

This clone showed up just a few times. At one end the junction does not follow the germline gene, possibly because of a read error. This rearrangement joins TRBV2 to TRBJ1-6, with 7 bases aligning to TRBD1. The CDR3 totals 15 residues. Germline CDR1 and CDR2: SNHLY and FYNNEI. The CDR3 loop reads CASTEGQDYNSPLHF. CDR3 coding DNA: TGTGCCAGCACTGAAGGACAGGACTATAATTCACCCCTCCACTTT.

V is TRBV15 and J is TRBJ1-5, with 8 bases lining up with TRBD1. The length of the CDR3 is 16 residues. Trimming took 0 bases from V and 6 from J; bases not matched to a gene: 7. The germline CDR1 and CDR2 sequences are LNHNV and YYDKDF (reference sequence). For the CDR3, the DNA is TGTGCCACCAGCAGAGATAGAGCAGGGGGCGGTCAGCCCCAGCATTTT. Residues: CATSRDRAGGGQPQHF.

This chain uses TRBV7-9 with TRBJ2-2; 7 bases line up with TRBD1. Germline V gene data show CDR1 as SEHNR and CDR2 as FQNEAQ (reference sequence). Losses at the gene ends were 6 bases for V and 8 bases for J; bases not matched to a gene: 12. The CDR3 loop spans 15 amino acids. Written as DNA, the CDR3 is TGTGCCAGCAGTCCACGACAGGGCCCAGCGGGGGAGCTGTTTTTT. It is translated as CASSPRQGPAGELFF.

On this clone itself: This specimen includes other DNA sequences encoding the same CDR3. CDR3 sequence: CASSRDSSSGNTIYF. In DNA, the CDR3 is TGTGCCAGCAGCCGGGACTCCAGCTCTGGAAACACCATATATTTT. V is TRBV5-4 and J is TRBJ1-3, with D possibly matching TRBD1 (5 bases). Trimming shortened V by 4 bases and J by 0 bases, and 11 bases separated the two germline ends. From germline, CDR1 is SGHNT and CDR2 YYREEE (reference sequence). The CDR3 covers 15 residues.

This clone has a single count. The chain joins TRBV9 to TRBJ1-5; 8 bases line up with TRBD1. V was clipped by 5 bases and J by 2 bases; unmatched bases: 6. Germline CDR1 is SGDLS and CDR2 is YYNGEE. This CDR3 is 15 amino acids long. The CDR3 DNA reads TGTGCCAGCAGTACAGGGGGTACGGGCAATCAGCCCCAGCATTTT. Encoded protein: CASSTGGTGNQPQHF.

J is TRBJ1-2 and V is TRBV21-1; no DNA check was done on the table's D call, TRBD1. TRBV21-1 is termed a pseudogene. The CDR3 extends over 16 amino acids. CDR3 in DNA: TGTGCCAGCACCAGGGTACAGGGTAAGGAAGTCGGTGGCTACACCTTC. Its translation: CASTRVQGKEVGGYTF.

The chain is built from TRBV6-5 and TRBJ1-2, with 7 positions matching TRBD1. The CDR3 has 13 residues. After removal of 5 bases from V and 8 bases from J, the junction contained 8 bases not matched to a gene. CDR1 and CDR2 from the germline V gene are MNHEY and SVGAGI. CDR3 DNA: TGTGCCAGCAGTACACAGGGGAAGTACGGCTACACCTTC. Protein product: CASSTQGKYGYTF.

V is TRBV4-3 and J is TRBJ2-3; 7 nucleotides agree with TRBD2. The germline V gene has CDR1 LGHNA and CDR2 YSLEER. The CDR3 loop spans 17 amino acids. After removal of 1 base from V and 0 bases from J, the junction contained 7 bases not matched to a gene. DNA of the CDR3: TGCGCCAGCAGCCAAGCTGGGACTATTTCTAGCACAGATACGCAGTATTTT. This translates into CASSQAGTISSTDTQYF.

The CDR3 protein is CASSTTGMNTEAFF. The CDR3 bases are TGTGCCAGCAGTACGACAGGGATGAACACTGAAGCTTTCTTT. The V and J genes are TRBV2 and TRBJ1-1, with 7 nucleotides matching TRBD1. There are 14 residues in the CDR3. CDR1 is SNHLY, CDR2 FYNNEI, per germline. With V trimmed by 5 bases and J by 0 bases, 3 bases remained unmatched.

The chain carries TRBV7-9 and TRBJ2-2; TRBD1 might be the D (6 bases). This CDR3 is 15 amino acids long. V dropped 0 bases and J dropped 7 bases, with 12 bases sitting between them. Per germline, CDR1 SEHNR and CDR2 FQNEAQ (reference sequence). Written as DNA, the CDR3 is TGTGCCAGCAGCTTAGCGCTACAGGGAATCGGGGAGCTGTTTTTT. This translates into CASSLALQGIGELFF. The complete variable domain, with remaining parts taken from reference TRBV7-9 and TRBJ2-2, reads DTGVSQNPRHKITKRGQNVTFRCDPISEHNRLYWYRQTLGQGPEFLTYFQNEAQLEKSRLLSDRFSAERPKGSFSTLEIQRTEQGDSAMYLCASSLALQGIGELFFGEGSRLTVL.

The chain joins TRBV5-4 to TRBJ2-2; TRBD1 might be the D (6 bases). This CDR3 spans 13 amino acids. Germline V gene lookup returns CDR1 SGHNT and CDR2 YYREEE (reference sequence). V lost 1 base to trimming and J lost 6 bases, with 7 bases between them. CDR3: CASSLQGPGELFF. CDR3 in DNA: TGTGCCAGCAGCTTGCAGGGGCCCGGGGAGCTGTTTTTT. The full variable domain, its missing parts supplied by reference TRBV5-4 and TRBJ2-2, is ETGVTQSPTHLIKTRGQQVTLRCSSQSGHNTVSWYQQALGQGPQFIFQYYREEENGRGNFPPRFSGLQFPNYSSELNVNALELDDSALYLCASSLQGPGELFFGEGSRLTVL.

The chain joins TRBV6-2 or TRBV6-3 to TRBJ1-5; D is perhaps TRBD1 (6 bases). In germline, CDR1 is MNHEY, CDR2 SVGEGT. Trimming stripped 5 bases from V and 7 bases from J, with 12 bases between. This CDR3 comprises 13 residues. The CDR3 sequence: CASSRQVGQPQHF. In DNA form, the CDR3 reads TGTGCCAGCAGTCGACAGGTTGGACAGCCCCAGCATTTT.

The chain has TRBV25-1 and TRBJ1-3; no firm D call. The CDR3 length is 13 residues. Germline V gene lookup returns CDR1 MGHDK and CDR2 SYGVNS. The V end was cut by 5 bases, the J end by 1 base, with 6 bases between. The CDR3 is CASSRVSGNTIYF. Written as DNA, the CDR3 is TGTGCCAGCAGTCGGGTGTCTGGAAACACCATATATTTT.

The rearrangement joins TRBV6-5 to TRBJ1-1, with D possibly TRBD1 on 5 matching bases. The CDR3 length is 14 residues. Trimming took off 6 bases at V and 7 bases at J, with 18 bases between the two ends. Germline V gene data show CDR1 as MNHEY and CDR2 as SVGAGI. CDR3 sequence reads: CASSLRAAHGEAFF. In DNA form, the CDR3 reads TGTGCCAGCAGCCTCAGGGCAGCACATGGTGAAGCTTTCTTT.